What follows are 10 T cell receptor beta chains derived from one specimen sequenced in a study of shared clonotypes between healthy human individuals. The assay was immunoSEQ multiplex PCR, and TCRdb's table has in-frame clones only and misses some. The table lists 740,000 or so clones, around 73% of them singletons. Sequenced sample: memory CD4+ T cells sorted from blood. Subset described: CD45RA-negative fraction. The origin of the receptors is a woman younger than 45 in good health.

The V and J genes are TRBV7-2 and TRBJ2-1; 7 bases map to TRBD2. V lost 5 bases, J lost 5 bases, and 15 bases stayed unmatched. This CDR3 spans 17 amino acids. The germline V gene encodes CDR1 SGHTA and CDR2 FQGNSA. The CDR3 nucleotides read TGTGCCAGCAGCGACGGCCGGGACTACAAGGCTAACAATGAGCAGTTCTTC. This gives the protein CASSDGRDYKANNEQFF.

V and J are TRBV28 and TRBJ2-7, with a possible D match to TRBD2 (6 bases). This CDR3 comprises 13 residues. Trimming shortened V by 10 bases and J by 0 bases, and 13 bases separated the two germline ends. Germline V gene lookup returns CDR1 MDHEN and CDR2 SYDVKM. The CDR3 DNA is TGTGCCACCAGGACTACCTACTCCTACGAGCAGTACTTC. Amino acids: CATRTTYSYEQYF.

For this clone: A much larger clone differs from this one at a single base, so this may be a read error. Other DNA variants within this sample encode the same CDR3. The chain is built from TRBV7-2 and TRBJ1-1, with 7 nucleotides matching TRBD1. Germline lookup yields CDR1 SGHTA and CDR2 FQGNSA. The CDR3 spans 13 residues. The V segment lost 6 bases and the J segment 0 bases; nucleotides outside the gene matches: 1. CDR3 bases: TGTGCCAGCAGGACAGGGCTGAACACTGAAGCTTTCTTT. Translated: CASRTGLNTEAFF.

This sequence joins TRBV6-5 and TRBJ2-5; D perhaps matches TRBD1 (5 bases). Germline V gene data show CDR1 as MNHEY and CDR2 as SVGAGI. The V end was cut by 6 bases, the J end by 0 bases, with 14 bases between. This CDR3 region has 15 residues. This chain's CDR3 is CASRRRQMYQETQYF. As DNA, the CDR3 is TGTGCCAGCAGGAGACGACAGATGTACCAAGAGACCCAGTACTTC.

The chain carries TRBV14 and TRBJ1-2; D is uncertain. CDR1 is SGHDN and CDR2 is FVKESK in the germline V gene. Between the trimmed V and J ends, which lost 0 bases and 6 bases, there was a span of 14 bases. The CDR3 has 15 residues. The CDR3 region has the DNA TGTGCCAGCAGCCAAGATCTAAGTAGGAGTAATGGCTACACCTTC. It specifies CASSQDLSRSNGYTF.

This clone was seen ten or more times. In the same sample, other DNA sequences code for this CDR3. The chain recombines TRBV7-9 with TRBJ2-5; 7 bases align to TRBD2. This CDR3 comprises 15 residues. Germline loops: CDR1 SEHNR, CDR2 FQNEAQ (reference sequence). Trimming cost V 5 bases and J 2 bases; bases outside gene matches: 8. CDR3 protein: CASSENGLEQETQYF. In DNA, the CDR3 is TGTGCCAGCAGCGAAAACGGACTAGAACAAGAGACCCAGTACTTC.

The chain carries TRBV6-4 and TRBJ1-1; the match to TRBD1 covers 7 bases. The CDR3 extends over 15 amino acids. CDR1 and CDR2 from the germline V gene are MRHNA and SNTAGT. V lost 0 bases to trimming and J lost 1 base; unmatched junction nucleotides: 2. The CDR3 sequence: CASSDSRTGNTEAFF. DNA for the CDR3: TGTGCCAGCAGTGACTCAAGGACAGGGAACACTGAAGCTTTCTTT.

This clone was detected a few times. For the CDR3, the DNA is TGTGCCAGCAGCACCAGCGGGAATTCCTACAATGAGCAGTTCTTC. Amino acid sequence: CASSTSGNSYNEQFF. The chain carries TRBV6-5 and TRBJ2-1, with TRBD2 identical over 7 bases. Germline CDR1 and CDR2: MNHEY and SVGAGI. V lost 6 bases to trimming and J lost 1 base; unmatched junction nucleotides: 6. CDR3 length: 15 amino acids.

As to this clone: A much larger clone lies a single base off, so this may be a read error. The same CDR3 can be traced to other DNA sequences in this sample. This chain joins TRBV5-5 and TRBJ2-5; D is unresolved. The CDR3 runs to 11 residues. Germline V gene data show CDR1 as SGHKS and CDR2 as YYEKEE (reference sequence). The ends were cut back, 4 bases at V and 2 bases at J, with 3 bases in the middle. DNA of the CDR3: TGTGCCAGCAGCCCACAAGAGACCCAGTACTTC. Translating it yields CASSPQETQYF.

The rearrangement joins TRBV12-5 to TRBJ2-3; D not resolved. CDR1 is LGHNT and CDR2 is FRNRAP in the germline V gene. This CDR3 is 15 amino acids long. V was clipped by 0 bases and J by 7 bases, with 14 bases between them. The chain's CDR3 is CASGLVRGGAYTQYF. Written as DNA, the CDR3 is TGTGCTAGTGGTTTGGTACGAGGCGGAGCCTATACGCAGTATTTT.